This T cell receptor beta chain was sequenced in a study of OX40 agonist ivuxolimab in advanced cancers. A note on the overall study: Ivuxolimab was a fully human IgG2 agonistic monoclonal antibody targeting the costimulatory receptor OX40 (CD134). Intravenous ivuxolimab was administered to patients every 2 weeks at six dose levels: 0.01, 0.1, 0.3, 1.5, 3 and 10 mg/kg. Among the roughly 52 dose-escalation patients, about 20 had hepatocellular carcinoma, some 15 melanoma, 9 renal cell carcinoma and 9 head and neck cancer. In the dose-escalation cohort, approximately 83% of patients were male, and the mean age was approximately 60 years with a range of roughly 20 to 85. Patients were allowed to have had prior anti-PD-1, anti-PD-L1 or anti-CTLA-4 therapy, and around 43% of the dose-escalation patients had been treated with checkpoint inhibitors. Partial responses occurred in three dose-escalation patients: two with cutaneous melanoma and one with hepatocellular carcinoma. Peripheral TCRbeta sequencing was intended to test whether TCR sequence diversity was altered and clonal T-cell expansion was caused by ivuxolimab. The monotherapy dose-escalation portion (N = 52 patients) of the phase I ivuxolimab trial is reported in the paper.

The trial excluded patients who had a history of autoimmune disease or were on systemic immunosuppression. Peripheral blood for TCR sequencing was collected from all dose cohorts at baseline, on cycle 4 day 1, and on cycle 7 day 1. The samples were drawn from a first-in-human, open-label, multicenter phase I dose-escalation trial of ivuxolimab. Adults with locally advanced or metastatic head and neck squamous cell, hepatocellular, melanoma or renal cell carcinoma were enrolled in the trial. CD4+ and CD8+ T cells were sorted separately from peripheral blood before TCR sequencing. Genomic DNA was isolated from the sorted cells so that the TCRbeta CDR3 region could be sequenced. The immunoSEQ Assay was used for sequencing of TCRbeta CDR3 regions. TCRdb holds this immuneACCESS table with in-frame rearrangements only. Some clones are missing; in checked studies, unresolved V genes explain under half, and the rest has no known cause. Counted in this sample were around 60,000 clones; approximately 90% of them appeared once. The top ten clones comprise around 2% of the sample.

What the study reported, not specific to this receptor: In the 0.1-3.0 mg/kg groups, partial responders had among the lowest normalized peripheral clonal expansion, particularly in CD8+ T cells. Clonal expansion of both CD4+ and CD8+ blood T cells was observed from baseline to week 6 at doses 0.1 to 3.0 mg/kg. Which antigens the clonally expanded peripheral T cells were specific for was not determined. Low levels of normalized T-cell clonal expansion were also seen in some patients who did not respond. After ivuxolimab, more expanded clones were found on average in CD8+ T cells than in CD4+ T cells.

The CDR3 holds 15 amino acids from the cysteine to the phenylalanine. Just the 45-base CDR3 DNA is kept, in frame starting at base 1. The germline V gene provides CDR1 SGHRS and CDR2 YFSETQ. Trimming takes 5 bases off V and 9 bases off J; junction bases not matched to a gene: 6. As regards this clone: The specificity of this receptor is unknown. The record has no base qualities; no much larger clone is one base away.

The clonotype originates from an adult with an advanced solid tumor such as melanoma, head and neck, liver or kidney cancer. Sequences were derived from CD4+ or CD8+ T cells sorted from blood, sampled in a trial of the OX40 agonist ivuxolimab. The chain joins TRBV5-1 to TRBJ1-6; 12 of the junction bases match TRBD1. The bases read TGCGCCAGCAGTCCCGGGACAGGGGGCTTTTCACCCCTCCACTTT. It specifies CASSPGTGGFSPLHF.